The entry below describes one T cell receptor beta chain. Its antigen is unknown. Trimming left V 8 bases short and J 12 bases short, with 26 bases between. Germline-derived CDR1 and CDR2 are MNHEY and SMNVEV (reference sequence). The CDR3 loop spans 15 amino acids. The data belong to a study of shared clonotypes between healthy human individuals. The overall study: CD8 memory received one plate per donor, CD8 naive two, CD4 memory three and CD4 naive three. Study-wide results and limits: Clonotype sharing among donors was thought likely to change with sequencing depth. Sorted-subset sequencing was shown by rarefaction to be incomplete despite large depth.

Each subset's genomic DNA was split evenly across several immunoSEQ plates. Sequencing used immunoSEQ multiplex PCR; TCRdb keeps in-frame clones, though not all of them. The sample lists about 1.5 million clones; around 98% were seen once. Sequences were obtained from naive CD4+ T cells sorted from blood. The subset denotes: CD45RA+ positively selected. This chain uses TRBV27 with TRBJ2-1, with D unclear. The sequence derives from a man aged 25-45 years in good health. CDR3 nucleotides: TGTGCCAGCTATAGACGTCCGACCTACCCCCGGTGGCAGTTCTTC. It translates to CASYRRPTYPRWQFF.